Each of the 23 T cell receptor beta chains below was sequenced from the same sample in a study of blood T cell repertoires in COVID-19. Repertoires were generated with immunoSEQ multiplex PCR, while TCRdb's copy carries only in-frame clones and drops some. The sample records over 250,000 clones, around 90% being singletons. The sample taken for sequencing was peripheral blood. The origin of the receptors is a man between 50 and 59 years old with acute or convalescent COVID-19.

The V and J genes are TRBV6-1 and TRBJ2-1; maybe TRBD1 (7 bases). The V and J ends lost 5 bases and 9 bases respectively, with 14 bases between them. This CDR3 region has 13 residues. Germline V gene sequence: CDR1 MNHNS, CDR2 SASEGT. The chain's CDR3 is CASSSQGGSEQFF. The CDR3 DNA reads TGTGCCAGCAGTTCCCAGGGGGGTAGTGAGCAGTTCTTC.

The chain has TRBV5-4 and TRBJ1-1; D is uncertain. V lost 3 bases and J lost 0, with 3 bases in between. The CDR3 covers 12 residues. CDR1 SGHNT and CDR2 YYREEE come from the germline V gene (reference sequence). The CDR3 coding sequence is TGTGCCAGCAGCTCCATGAACACTGAAGCTTTCTTT. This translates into CASSSMNTEAFF.

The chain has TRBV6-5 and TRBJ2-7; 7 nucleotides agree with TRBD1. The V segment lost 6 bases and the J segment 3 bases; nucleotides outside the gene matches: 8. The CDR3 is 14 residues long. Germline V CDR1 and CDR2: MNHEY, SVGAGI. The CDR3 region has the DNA TGTGCCAGCAGGAGGGACAGCACCTTCTACGAGCAGTACTTC. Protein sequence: CASRRDSTFYEQYF.

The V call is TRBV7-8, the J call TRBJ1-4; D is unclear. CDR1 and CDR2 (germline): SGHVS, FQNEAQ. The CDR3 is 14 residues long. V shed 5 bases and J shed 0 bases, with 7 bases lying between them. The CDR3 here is CASSPRSTNEKLFF. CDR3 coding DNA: TGTGCCAGCAGCCCCAGATCAACTAATGAAAAACTGTTTTTT.

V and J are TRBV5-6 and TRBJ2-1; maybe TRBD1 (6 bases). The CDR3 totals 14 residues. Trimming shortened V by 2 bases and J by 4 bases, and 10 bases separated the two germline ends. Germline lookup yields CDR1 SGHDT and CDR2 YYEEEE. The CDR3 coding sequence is TGTGCCAGCAGCTTAGGACAGCGATACAATGAGCAGTTCTTC. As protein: CASSLGQRYNEQFF.

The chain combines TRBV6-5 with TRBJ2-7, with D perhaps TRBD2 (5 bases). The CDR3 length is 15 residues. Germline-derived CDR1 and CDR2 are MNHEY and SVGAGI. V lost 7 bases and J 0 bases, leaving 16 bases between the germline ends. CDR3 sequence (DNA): TGTGCCAGCACCGAGCCCCGAGGGAGCTCCTACGAGCAGTACTTC. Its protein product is CASTEPRGSSYEQYF.

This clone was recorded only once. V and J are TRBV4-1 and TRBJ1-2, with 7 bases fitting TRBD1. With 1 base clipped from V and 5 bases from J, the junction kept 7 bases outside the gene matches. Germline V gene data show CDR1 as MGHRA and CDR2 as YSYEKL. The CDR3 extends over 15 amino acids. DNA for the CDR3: TGCGCCAGCAGCCAAGGTGTAGGGGGCGGGTATGGCTACACCTTC. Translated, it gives CASSQGVGGGYGYTF.

CDR3 loop: CAWSYTGTLSGYTF. CDR3 coding DNA: TGTGCCTGGAGTTACACGGGAACTTTGAGTGGCTACACCTTC. V and J are TRBV30 and TRBJ1-2; D uncertain. The CDR3 extends over 14 amino acids. Germline V gene lookup returns CDR1 GTSNPN and CDR2 SVGIG (reference sequence). V lost 2 bases, J lost 7 bases, and 17 bases lay in between.

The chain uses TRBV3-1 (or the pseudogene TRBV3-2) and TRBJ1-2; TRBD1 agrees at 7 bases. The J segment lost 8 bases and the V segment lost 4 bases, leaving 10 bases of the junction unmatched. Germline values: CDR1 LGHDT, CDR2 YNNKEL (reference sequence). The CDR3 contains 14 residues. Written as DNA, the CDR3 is TGTGCCAGCAGCCCCCCGGGTGGAGGGGGCGGCTACACCTTC. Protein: CASSPPGGGGGYTF.

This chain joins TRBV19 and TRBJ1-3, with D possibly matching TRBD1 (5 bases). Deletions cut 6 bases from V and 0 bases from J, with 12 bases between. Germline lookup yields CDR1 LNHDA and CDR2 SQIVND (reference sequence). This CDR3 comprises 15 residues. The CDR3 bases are TGTGCCAGTAGCTACGGGGGATCCTCTGGAAACACCATATATTTT. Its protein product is CASSYGGSSGNTIYF.

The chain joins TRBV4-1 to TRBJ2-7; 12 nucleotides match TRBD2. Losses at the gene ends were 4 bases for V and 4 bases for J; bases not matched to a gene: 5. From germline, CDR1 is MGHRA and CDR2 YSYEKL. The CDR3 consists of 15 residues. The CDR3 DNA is TGCGCCAGCAGCCTTCGGACTAGCGGGGAGTACGAGCAGTACTTC. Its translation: CASSLRTSGEYEQYF.

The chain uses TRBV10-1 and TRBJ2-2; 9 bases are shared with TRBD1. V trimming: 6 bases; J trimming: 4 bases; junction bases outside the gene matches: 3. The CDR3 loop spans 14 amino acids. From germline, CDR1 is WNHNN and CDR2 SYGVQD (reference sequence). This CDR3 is CASRQGAGTGELFF. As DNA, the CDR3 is TGCGCCAGCAGACAGGGGGCGGGCACCGGGGAGCTGTTTTTT.

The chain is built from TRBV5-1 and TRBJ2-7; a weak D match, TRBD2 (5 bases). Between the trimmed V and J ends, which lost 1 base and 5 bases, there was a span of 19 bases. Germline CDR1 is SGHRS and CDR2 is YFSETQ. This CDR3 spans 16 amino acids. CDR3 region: CASSLRRPLTGNEQYF. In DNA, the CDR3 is TGCGCCAGCAGCTTGCGGCGCCCTCTAACGGGGAACGAGCAGTACTTC. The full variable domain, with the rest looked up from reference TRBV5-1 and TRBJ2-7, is KAGVTQTPRYLIKTRGQQVTLSCSPISGHRSVSWYQQTPGQGLQFLFEYFSETQRNKGNFPGRFSGRQFSNSRSEMNVSTLELGDSALYLCASSLRRPLTGNEQYFGPGTRLTVT.

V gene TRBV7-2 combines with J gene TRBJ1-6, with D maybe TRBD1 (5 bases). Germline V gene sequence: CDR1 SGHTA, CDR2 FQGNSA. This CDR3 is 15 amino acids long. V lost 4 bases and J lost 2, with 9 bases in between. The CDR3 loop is CASSSGVTYNSPLHF. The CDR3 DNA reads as TGTGCCAGCAGCTCGGGGGTCACCTATAATTCACCCCTCCACTTT.

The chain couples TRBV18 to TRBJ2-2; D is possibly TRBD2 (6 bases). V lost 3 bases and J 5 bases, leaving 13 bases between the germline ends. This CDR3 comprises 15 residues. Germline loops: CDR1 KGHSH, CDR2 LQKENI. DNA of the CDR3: TGTGCCAGCTCACCCTCGATCGGGGGAACCGGGGAGCTGTTTTTT. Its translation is CASSPSIGGTGELFF.

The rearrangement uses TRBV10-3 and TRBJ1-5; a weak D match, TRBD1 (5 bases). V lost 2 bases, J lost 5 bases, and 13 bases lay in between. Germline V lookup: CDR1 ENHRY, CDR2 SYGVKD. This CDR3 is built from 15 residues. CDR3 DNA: TGTGCCATCAGTGAGGCCGGGACGGGGGATCAGCCCCAGCATTTT. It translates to CAISEAGTGDQPQHF.

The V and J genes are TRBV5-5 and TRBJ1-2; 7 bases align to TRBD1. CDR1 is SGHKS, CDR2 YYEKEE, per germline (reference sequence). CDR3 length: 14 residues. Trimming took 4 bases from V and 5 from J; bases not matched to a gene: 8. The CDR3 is CASSLVQQGYGYTF. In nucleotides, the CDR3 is TGTGCCAGCAGCCTTGTCCAACAGGGGTATGGCTACACCTTC.

The CDR3 is CAINPGGAREDTQYF. CDR3 nucleotides: TGTGCCATCAACCCCGGGGGGGCCCGGGAAGATACGCAGTATTTT. The J gene is TRBJ2-3, the V gene TRBV10-3; 8 nucleotides agree with TRBD2. CDR1 is ENHRY, CDR2 SYGVKD, per germline. Unmatched junction bases numbered 11, after V lost 7 bases and J lost 5 bases. This CDR3 has 15 residues.

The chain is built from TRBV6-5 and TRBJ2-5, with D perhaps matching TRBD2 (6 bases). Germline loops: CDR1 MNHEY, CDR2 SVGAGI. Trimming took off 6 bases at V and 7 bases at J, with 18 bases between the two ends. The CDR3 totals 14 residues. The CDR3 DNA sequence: TGTGCCAGCAGGGAGGGGTTCCAGTCAAGGACCCAGTACTTC. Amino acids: CASREGFQSRTQYF.

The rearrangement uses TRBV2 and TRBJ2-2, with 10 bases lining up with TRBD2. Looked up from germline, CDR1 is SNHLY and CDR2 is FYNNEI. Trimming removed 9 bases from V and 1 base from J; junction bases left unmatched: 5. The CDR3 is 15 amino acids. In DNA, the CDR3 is TGTGCCAGGCTAGCGGGGGCCTTGAACACCGGGGAGCTGTTTTTT. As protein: CARLAGALNTGELFF.

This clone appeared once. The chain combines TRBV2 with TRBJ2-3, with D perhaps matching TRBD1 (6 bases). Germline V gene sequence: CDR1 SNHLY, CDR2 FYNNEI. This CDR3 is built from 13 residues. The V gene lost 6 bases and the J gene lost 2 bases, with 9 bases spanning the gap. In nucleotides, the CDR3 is TGTGCCAGCAGAGGGGACAACACAGATACGCAGTATTTT. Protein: CASRGDNTDTQYF. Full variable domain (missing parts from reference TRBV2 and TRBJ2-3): EPEVTQTPSHQVTQMGQEVILRCVPISNHLYFYWYRQILGQKVEFLVSFYNNEISEKSEIFDDQFSVERPDGSNFTLKIRSTKLEDSAMYFCASRGDNTDTQYFGPGTRLTVL.

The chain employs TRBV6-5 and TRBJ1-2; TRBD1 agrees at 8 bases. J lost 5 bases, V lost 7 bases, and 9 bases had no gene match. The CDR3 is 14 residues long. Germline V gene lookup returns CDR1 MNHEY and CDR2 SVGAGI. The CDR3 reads CASNPDRAYYGYTF. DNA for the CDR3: TGTGCCAGCAACCCGGACAGGGCATATTATGGCTACACCTTC.

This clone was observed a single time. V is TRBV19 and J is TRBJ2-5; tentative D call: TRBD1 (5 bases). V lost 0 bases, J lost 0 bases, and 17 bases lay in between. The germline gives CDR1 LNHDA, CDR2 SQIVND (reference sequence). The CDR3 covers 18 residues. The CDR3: CASSIDLETEPDQETQYF. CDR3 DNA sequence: TGTGCCAGTAGTATAGATTTAGAGACAGAACCCGACCAAGAGACCCAGTACTTC.